The sample holds a few counts of the clone carrying this TCR beta chain. One end of the junction does not line up with germline, which may come from a read error. This table comes from immunoSEQ multiplex PCR, and its TCRdb copy is limited to in-frame clones, with some not included. Of some 65,000 clones listed, about 64% are singletons. These data originate in a study of PD-1 blockade in classical Hodgkin lymphoma. Each patient's relapse followed autologous stem cell transplantation, and brentuximab vedotin exposure varied. The CDR3 consists of 11 residues. Germline V lookup: CDR1 SGHRS, CDR2 YFSETQ.

The sequence derives from a human donor with classical Hodgkin lymphoma. The J gene is TRBJ2-7, the V gene TRBV5-1; the D gene is possibly TRBD2 (5 bases). Sequencing used peripheral blood mononuclear cells (PBMCs), obtained before the second cycle of nivolumab. Written as DNA, the CDR3 is TGTGCCAGCAGCTTGAGGGCCGAGCAGTACTTC. Protein: CASSLRAEQYF.